These T cell receptor beta chains were read from a single sample in a study of blood T cell repertoires in COVID-19. TCRdb's table, derived via immunoSEQ multiplex PCR, lists solely in-frame clones and lacks some. The sample has roughly 200,000 clones; approximately 87% are singletons. The specimen sequenced was peripheral blood. Receptors were obtained from a man aged 55 to 70 who had recovered from COVID-19. The CDR3 runs from the conserved cysteine through the conserved F or W. A D gene is named only where the DNA matches it firmly. Size tells how often a clone was seen (once, few, many) or the class of an expanded clone, and some rows leave it out.

j_gene,abundance,v_gene,d_gene,CDR3nt,CDR3aa
TRBJ1-5,.,TRBV11-1,.,TGTGCCAGCAGCCCCCGCGTCAGGGTGGGTCAGCCCCAGCATTTT,CASSPRVRVGQPQHF
TRBJ1-3,once,TRBV6-5,.,TGTGCCAGCATTTCGACAGGCCTCTCTGGAAACACCATATATTTT,CASISTGLSGNTIYF
TRBJ2-3,.,TRBV4-2,TRBD2,TGTGCCAGCAGCGGGACTAGTGGCCCAGATACGCAGTATTTT,CASSGTSGPDTQYF
TRBJ1-5,few,TRBV19,TRBD1,TGTGCCAGTAGTATTGACAGGGACCAGCCCCAGCATTTT,CASSIDRDQPQHF
TRBJ1-2,.,TRBV19,TRBD1,TGTGCCAGTAGTTCCCAGGGACAGGCTTTTTGGTCTTATGGCTACACCTTC,CASSSQGQAFWSYGYTF
TRBJ1-2,.,TRBV6-5,.,TGTGCCAGTAACCTTTTGGGGGCTCAGGATGGCTACACCTTC,CASNLLGAQDGYTF
TRBJ2-1,.,TRBV4-1,.,TGCGCCAGCAGCCAAAAGGCTAGTGACTCCTACAATGAGCAGTTCTTC,CASSQKASDSYNEQFF
TRBJ1-3,.,TRBV25-1,TRBD1,TGTGCCAGCAGTGTTTCCGGGACAGGGTGGGGAAACACCATATATTTT,CASSVSGTGWGNTIYF
TRBJ2-7,.,TRBV7-2,.,TGTGCCAGCACCTGGGGAGGGGGAAACTCCTACGAGCAGTACTTC,CASTWGGGNSYEQYF
TRBJ2-1,.,TRBV27,TRBD2,TGTGCCAGCAGTCCGCCGATACTAGCGGGCTCCTACAATGAGCAGTTCTTC,CASSPPILAGSYNEQFF
TRBJ2-5,.,TRBV19,TRBD2,TGTGCCAGTAGCGACGCCGGGGGGGTTCTGGAGACCCAGTACTTC,CASSDAGGVLETQYF
TRBJ1-1,.,TRBV30,.,TGTGCCTGGAGTTTGGGGAGGGCTGAAGCTTTCTTT,CAWSLGRAEAFF
TRBJ1-1,.,TRBV12-3/TRBV12-4,.,TGTGCCAGCAGTTTAGGGGGGCGGACTGAAGCTTTCTTT,CASSLGGRTEAFF
TRBJ2-7,.,TRBV9,.,TGTGCCAGCAGCCCCTTCGGGGCGGGACCCTACGAGCAGTACTTC,CASSPFGAGPYEQYF
TRBJ1-2,.,TRBV7-2,TRBD1,TGTGCCAGCAGCTTGCACCGACAGGGGCCTACAGGGGGCTACACCTTC,CASSLHRQGPTGGYTF
TRBJ1-1,once,TRBV9,.,TGTGCCAGCAGCGCGGACAGTAACACTGAAGCTTTCTTT,CASSADSNTEAFF
TRBJ1-2,.,TRBV6-5,TRBD1,TGTGCCAGCAGTCGACCGGGACAGGGAAACTATGGCTACACCTTC,CASSRPGQGNYGYTF
TRBJ1-1,.,TRBV2,TRBD1,TGTGCCAGCAAAGAGGAAGGTCAGGGGGATGAAGCTTTCTTT,CASKEEGQGDEAFF
TRBJ2-5,.,TRBV5-4,TRBD1,TGTGCCAGCAGCTCCCCCCGACAGGGAACTACAGAGACCCAGTACTTC,CASSSPRQGTTETQYF
TRBJ2-7,.,TRBV27,TRBD1,TGTGCCAGCAGTTCACAACTACAGGGGTACGAGCAGTACTTC,CASSSQLQGYEQYF
TRBJ1-4,.,TRBV9,TRBD1,TGTGCCAGCAGCTTTTCACAGGGGGTTGATGAAAAACTGTTTTTT,CASSFSQGVDEKLFF
TRBJ2-7,.,TRBV7-2,.,TGTGCCAGCAGCCTTGTTTACGAGCAGTACTTC,CASSLVYEQYF
TRBJ2-7,once,TRBV7-9,TRBD2,TGTGCCAGCAGCTTAGATGGGGCTAGCGGGAGCAACGAGCAGTACTTC,CASSLDGASGSNEQYF
TRBJ1-2,.,TRBV2,TRBD1,TGTGCCAGTGAGGAGGGGGCGCCGAGCTACACCTTC,CASEEGAPSYTF
TRBJ2-3,.,TRBV19,.,TGTGCCAGTAGTCTAAGGGGGGGTAGCACGGCGCAGTATTTT,CASSLRGGSTAQYF
TRBJ2-1,.,TRBV3-1/TRBV3-2,.,TGTGCCAGCTCCGGGTCCAAGCAGTTCTTC,CASSGSKQFF
TRBJ1-3,.,TRBV30,.,TGTGCCTGGAGTCACGGGGGCTCTGGAAACACCATATATTTT,CAWSHGGSGNTIYF